This is a list of T cell receptor beta chains from one sample in a study of OX40 agonist ivuxolimab in advanced cancers. TCRdb's table, derived via immunoSEQ multiplex PCR, lists solely in-frame clones and lacks some. The data show some 70,000 clones, with 80% seen just once and approximately 1.2% held by the top ten. Source: CD4+ or CD8+ T cells sorted from blood, taken in a trial of the OX40 agonist ivuxolimab. The receptor set was obtained from an adult with an advanced solid tumor such as melanoma, head and neck, liver or kidney cancer. Both conserved end residues are part of each CDR3. The D gene is left open where the match is weak. Clone size is shown for a subset of rows, as once, few, many or a class of expanded clone.

d_gene: .; j_gene: TRBJ2-7; v_gene: TRBV4-1; abundance: .; CDR3aa: CASSRTDRYEQYF; CDR3nt: TGCGCCAGCAGCCGGACCGACCGATACGAGCAGTACTTC
d_gene: TRBD1; j_gene: TRBJ2-5; v_gene: TRBV7-6; abundance: .; CDR3aa: CASSPSGGPETQYF; CDR3nt: TGTGCCAGCAGCCCATCAGGGGGCCCGGAGACCCAGTACTTC
d_gene: .; j_gene: TRBJ2-7; v_gene: TRBV5-6; abundance: .; CDR3aa: CASSLPHSSYEQYF; CDR3nt: TGTGCCAGCAGCTTGCCGCACAGCTCCTACGAGCAGTACTTC
d_gene: .; j_gene: TRBJ1-1; v_gene: TRBV9; abundance: few; CDR3aa: CASSVDPGSRTEAFF; CDR3nt: TGTGCCAGCAGCGTAGATCCAGGGTCGCGCACTGAAGCTTTCTTT
d_gene: TRBD1; j_gene: TRBJ2-7; v_gene: TRBV15; abundance: .; CDR3aa: CATSRDRGTGAYYEQYF; CDR3nt: TGTGCCACCAGCAGAGATCGTGGGACAGGGGCCTATTACGAGCAGTACTTC
d_gene: TRBD1; j_gene: TRBJ1-1; v_gene: TRBV4-1; abundance: once; CDR3aa: CASSQMTGGLTEAFF; CDR3nt: TGCGCCAGCAGCCAGATGACAGGGGGGCTCACTGAAGCTTTCTTT
d_gene: .; j_gene: TRBJ1-4; v_gene: TRBV25-1; abundance: .; CDR3aa: CASSVRERVGLFF; CDR3nt: TGTGCCAGCAGTGTCCGGGAGCGGGTGGGGCTGTTTTTT
d_gene: .; j_gene: TRBJ1-2; v_gene: TRBV19; abundance: .; CDR3aa: CASSMAGLGYTF; CDR3nt: TGTGCCAGTAGCATGGCCGGGCTTGGCTACACCTTC
d_gene: TRBD1; j_gene: TRBJ1-6; v_gene: TRBV7-2; abundance: many; CDR3aa: CASSLGLRQSGGPLHF; CDR3nt: TGTGCCAGCAGCTTAGGTCTGAGGCAGTCAGGGGGACCCCTCCACTTT
d_gene: TRBD2; j_gene: TRBJ2-1; v_gene: TRBV7-2; abundance: .; CDR3aa: CASSSQRGGYNEQFF; CDR3nt: TGTGCCAGCAGCTCGCAGCGGGGGGGCTACAATGAGCAGTTCTTC
d_gene: .; j_gene: TRBJ1-1; v_gene: TRBV28; abundance: .; CDR3aa: CASSPSLGRGTEAFF; CDR3nt: TGTGCCAGCAGTCCGTCATTAGGCAGGGGAACTGAAGCTTTCTTT
d_gene: .; j_gene: TRBJ1-1; v_gene: TRBV10-3; abundance: .; CDR3aa: CAISADYNTEAFF; CDR3nt: TGTGCCATCAGTGCGGACTATAACACTGAAGCTTTCTTT
d_gene: .; j_gene: TRBJ1-2; v_gene: TRBV5-5; abundance: few; CDR3aa: CASSPDRLEGYTF; CDR3nt: TGTGCCAGCAGCCCTGACAGGCTAGAGGGCTACACCTTC
d_gene: .; j_gene: TRBJ2-5; v_gene: TRBV11-2; abundance: .; CDR3aa: CASSHRVWGHRMVETQYF; CDR3nt: TGTGCCAGCAGCCATCGAGTATGGGGGCATAGAATGGTAGAGACCCAGTACTTC
d_gene: .; j_gene: TRBJ2-7; v_gene: TRBV2; abundance: few; CDR3aa: CASSPERYEQYF; CDR3nt: TGTGCCAGCAGTCCAGAGAGGTACGAGCAGTACTTC
d_gene: TRBD1; j_gene: TRBJ1-1; v_gene: TRBV14; abundance: .; CDR3aa: CASSQGTGGTEAFF; CDR3nt: TGTGCCAGCAGCCAGGGGACAGGTGGCACTGAAGCTTTCTTT
d_gene: .; j_gene: TRBJ1-2; v_gene: TRBV18; abundance: .; CDR3aa: CASSPGDGPNYGYTF; CDR3nt: TGTGCCAGCTCACCAGGCGACGGTCCTAACTATGGCTACACCTTC
d_gene: .; j_gene: TRBJ1-2; v_gene: TRBV6-1; abundance: .; CDR3aa: CASSDPTTTALNYGYTF; CDR3nt: TGTGCCAGCAGTGACCCGACCACGACAGCGCTTAACTATGGCTACACCTTC
d_gene: .; j_gene: TRBJ1-1; v_gene: TRBV11-3; abundance: medium-sized; CDR3aa: CASSFNRDTEAFF; CDR3nt: TGTGCCAGCAGCTTTAACAGAGACACTGAAGCTTTCTTT
d_gene: .; j_gene: TRBJ1-3; v_gene: TRBV4-2; abundance: few; CDR3aa: CASSQEDGGNTIYF; CDR3nt: TGTGCCAGCAGCCAGGAGGATGGGGGAAACACCATATATTTT
d_gene: .; j_gene: TRBJ2-1; v_gene: TRBV20-1; abundance: .; CDR3aa: CSARRGNEQFF; CDR3nt: TGCAGTGCAAGACGTGGCAATGAGCAGTTCTTC
d_gene: TRBD1; j_gene: TRBJ2-1; v_gene: TRBV27; abundance: .; CDR3aa: CASSGRTGVGGNEQFF; CDR3nt: TGTGCCAGCAGTGGACGGACAGGGGTAGGAGGCAATGAGCAGTTCTTC
d_gene: .; j_gene: TRBJ2-7; v_gene: TRBV7-2; abundance: .; CDR3aa: CASSFGGMGLYEQYF; CDR3nt: TGTGCCAGCAGCTTCGGTGGAATGGGTCTCTACGAGCAGTACTTC
d_gene: TRBD1; j_gene: TRBJ1-3; v_gene: TRBV4-2; abundance: .; CDR3aa: CASSQDWLQTGAGNTIYF; CDR3nt: TGTGCCAGCAGCCAAGATTGGTTACAAACAGGGGCTGGAAACACCATATATTTT
d_gene: .; j_gene: TRBJ2-5; v_gene: TRBV11-2; abundance: .; CDR3aa: CASSSEGGYQETQYF; CDR3nt: TGTGCCAGCAGCTCCGAGGGGGGCTACCAAGAGACCCAGTACTTC
d_gene: .; j_gene: TRBJ1-1; v_gene: TRBV30; abundance: .; CDR3aa: CAWSWRGSMNTEAFF; CDR3nt: TGTGCCTGGAGTTGGAGGGGCTCCATGAACACTGAAGCTTTCTTT
d_gene: .; j_gene: TRBJ1-1; v_gene: TRBV7-9; abundance: few; CDR3aa: CASSLVGGNTEAFF; CDR3nt: TGTGCCAGCAGCTTAGTGGGAGGGAACACTGAAGCTTTCTTT
d_gene: TRBD1; j_gene: TRBJ2-2; v_gene: TRBV19; abundance: once; CDR3aa: CASSRQGATTGELFF; CDR3nt: TGTGCCAGTAGTAGGCAGGGGGCTACCACCGGGGAGCTGTTTTTT
d_gene: .; j_gene: TRBJ1-5; v_gene: TRBV27; abundance: .; CDR3aa: CASSLTPGAGQPQHF; CDR3nt: TGTGCCAGCAGTCTCACTCCCGGGGCGGGACAGCCCCAGCATTTT
d_gene: .; j_gene: TRBJ1-6; v_gene: TRBV7-2; abundance: few; CDR3aa: CASSLVTRSSPLHF; CDR3nt: TGTGCCAGCAGCTTAGTCACCAGGTCTTCACCCCTCCACTTT
d_gene: .; j_gene: TRBJ2-7; v_gene: TRBV7-9; abundance: .; CDR3aa: CASSLGIGGHSYEQYF; CDR3nt: TGTGCCAGCAGCTTAGGGATCGGGGGCCACTCCTACGAGCAGTACTTC
d_gene: .; j_gene: TRBJ2-2; v_gene: TRBV7-2; abundance: .; CDR3aa: CASSRRLTDGELFF; CDR3nt: TGTGCCAGCAGCCGTCGTTTGACCGACGGGGAGCTGTTTTTT
d_gene: .; j_gene: TRBJ2-1; v_gene: TRBV2; abundance: .; CDR3aa: CASSEFGYNEQFF; CDR3nt: TGTGCCAGCAGTGAATTCGGCTACAATGAGCAGTTCTTC
d_gene: .; j_gene: TRBJ2-2; v_gene: TRBV7-8; abundance: .; CDR3aa: CASSPARNSGELFF; CDR3nt: TGTGCCAGCAGCCCAGCTAGAAATTCCGGGGAGCTGTTTTTT
d_gene: .; j_gene: TRBJ2-5; v_gene: TRBV6-1; abundance: .; CDR3aa: CASSVKTAEGTQYF; CDR3nt: TGTGCCAGCAGTGTTAAGACAGCCGAGGGGACCCAGTACTTC
d_gene: .; j_gene: TRBJ1-4; v_gene: TRBV6-1; abundance: .; CDR3aa: CASSEGGTRTGLNEKLFF; CDR3nt: TGTGCCAGCAGTGAGGGGGGAACAAGGACGGGGCTTAATGAAAAACTGTTTTTT
d_gene: .; j_gene: TRBJ1-4; v_gene: TRBV21-1; abundance: .; CDR3aa: CASRDREEKLFF; CDR3nt: TGTGCCAGCCGGGACAGAGAGGAAAAACTGTTTTTT
d_gene: .; j_gene: TRBJ1-1; v_gene: TRBV4-1; abundance: once; CDR3aa: CASSQDQRANTEAFF; CDR3nt: TGCGCCAGCAGCCAAGATCAAAGGGCGAACACTGAAGCTTTCTTT
d_gene: .; j_gene: TRBJ1-2; v_gene: TRBV6-1; abundance: .; CDR3aa: CASSEEVGVNYGYTF; CDR3nt: TGTGCCAGCAGTGAAGAAGTGGGAGTTAACTATGGCTACACCTTC
d_gene: TRBD2; j_gene: TRBJ2-3; v_gene: TRBV7-9; abundance: .; CDR3aa: CASSPIGGTSGSVDTQYF; CDR3nt: TGTGCCAGCAGCCCCATCGGGGGGACTAGCGGGTCGGTCGATACGCAGTATTTT
d_gene: .; j_gene: TRBJ2-6; v_gene: TRBV30; abundance: .; CDR3aa: CAWTFGGSGANVLTF; CDR3nt: TGTGCCTGGACTTTCGGGGGCTCTGGGGCCAACGTCCTGACTTTC
d_gene: .; j_gene: TRBJ2-2; v_gene: TRBV6-1; abundance: .; CDR3aa: CASSAPSGNTGELFF; CDR3nt: TGTGCCAGCAGTGCGCCTTCAGGAAACACCGGGGAGCTGTTTTTT
d_gene: TRBD1; j_gene: TRBJ1-1; v_gene: TRBV30; abundance: once; CDR3aa: CAGNIGQGLWAFF; CDR3nt: TGTGCCGGGAATATAGGACAGGGTCTATGGGCTTTCTTT
d_gene: .; j_gene: TRBJ1-1; v_gene: TRBV6-5; abundance: .; CDR3aa: CASSYDSSLGQAFF; CDR3nt: TGTGCCAGCAGTTACGATAGCAGTCTGGGGCAAGCTTTCTTT
d_gene: .; j_gene: TRBJ2-1; v_gene: TRBV19; abundance: .; CDR3aa: CASSTLYYEQFF; CDR3nt: TGTGCCAGTAGTACACTGTATTATGAGCAGTTCTTC
d_gene: .; j_gene: TRBJ1-1; v_gene: TRBV29-1; abundance: few; CDR3aa: CSAIKGRPMNTEAFF; CDR3nt: TGCAGCGCTATAAAGGGGCGGCCCATGAACACTGAAGCTTTCTTT
d_gene: .; j_gene: TRBJ2-3; v_gene: TRBV11-2; abundance: once; CDR3aa: CASSLVASGGQITQYF; CDR3nt: TGTGCCAGCAGCTTAGTAGCCAGCGGGGGACAGATCACGCAGTATTTT
d_gene: TRBD1; j_gene: TRBJ1-3; v_gene: TRBV5-1; abundance: .; CDR3aa: CASRRTGSGNTIYF; CDR3nt: TGCGCCAGCAGAAGGACAGGCTCTGGAAACACCATATATTTT
d_gene: .; j_gene: TRBJ1-2; v_gene: TRBV5-1; abundance: once; CDR3aa: CASSTGQRLYGYTF; CDR3nt: TGCGCCAGCAGCACCGGACAGAGACTCTATGGCTACACCTTC
d_gene: .; j_gene: TRBJ1-2; v_gene: TRBV5-1; abundance: .; CDR3aa: CASSLEGQEDGYTF; CDR3nt: TGCGCCAGCAGCTTGGAAGGGCAGGAGGATGGCTACACCTTC
d_gene: TRBD1; j_gene: TRBJ2-1; v_gene: TRBV27; abundance: .; CDR3aa: CATGKGDRARNEQFF; CDR3nt: TGTGCCACCGGGAAGGGGGACAGGGCAAGAAATGAGCAGTTCTTC
d_gene: .; j_gene: TRBJ2-7; v_gene: TRBV5-8; abundance: .; CDR3aa: CASSLVVLRTANYEQYF; CDR3nt: TGTGCCAGCAGCTTGGTGGTACTTCGTACAGCGAACTACGAGCAGTACTTC
d_gene: .; j_gene: TRBJ1-4; v_gene: TRBV14; abundance: .; CDR3aa: CASSPIGTWTLEKLFF; CDR3nt: TGTGCCAGCAGCCCAATTGGGACGTGGACATTGGAAAAACTGTTTTTT
d_gene: TRBD1; j_gene: TRBJ2-1; v_gene: TRBV27; abundance: .; CDR3aa: CASSDRDRAYNEQFF; CDR3nt: TGTGCCAGCAGTGACCGGGACAGGGCCTACAATGAGCAGTTCTTC
d_gene: TRBD2; j_gene: TRBJ2-7; v_gene: TRBV11-3; abundance: .; CDR3aa: CASSSGLAGTYEQYF; CDR3nt: TGTGCCAGCAGCTCGGGACTAGCGGGGACCTACGAGCAGTACTTC
d_gene: .; j_gene: TRBJ2-7; v_gene: TRBV27; abundance: .; CDR3aa: CASRSHGTLEQYF; CDR3nt: TGTGCCAGCAGATCGCACGGGACACTCGAGCAGTACTTC
d_gene: TRBD1; j_gene: TRBJ1-1; v_gene: TRBV11-2; abundance: .; CDR3aa: CASSIGDRGSEAFF; CDR3nt: TGTGCCAGCAGCATAGGGGACAGGGGTTCTGAAGCTTTCTTT
d_gene: .; j_gene: TRBJ2-2; v_gene: TRBV18; abundance: once; CDR3aa: CASSQSSGRNTGELFF; CDR3nt: TGTGCCAGCTCACAGAGTTCAGGGAGAAACACCGGGGAGCTGTTTTTT
d_gene: .; j_gene: TRBJ1-6; v_gene: TRBV5-4; abundance: .; CDR3aa: CASSLLGTGTSPLHF; CDR3nt: TGTGCCAGCAGCTTGCTGGGAACAGGGACTTCACCCCTCCACTTT
d_gene: TRBD1; j_gene: TRBJ1-4; v_gene: TRBV19; abundance: .; CDR3aa: CASSRDRGSNEKLFF; CDR3nt: TGTGCCAGTAGTAGAGACAGGGGGTCTAATGAAAAACTGTTTTTT